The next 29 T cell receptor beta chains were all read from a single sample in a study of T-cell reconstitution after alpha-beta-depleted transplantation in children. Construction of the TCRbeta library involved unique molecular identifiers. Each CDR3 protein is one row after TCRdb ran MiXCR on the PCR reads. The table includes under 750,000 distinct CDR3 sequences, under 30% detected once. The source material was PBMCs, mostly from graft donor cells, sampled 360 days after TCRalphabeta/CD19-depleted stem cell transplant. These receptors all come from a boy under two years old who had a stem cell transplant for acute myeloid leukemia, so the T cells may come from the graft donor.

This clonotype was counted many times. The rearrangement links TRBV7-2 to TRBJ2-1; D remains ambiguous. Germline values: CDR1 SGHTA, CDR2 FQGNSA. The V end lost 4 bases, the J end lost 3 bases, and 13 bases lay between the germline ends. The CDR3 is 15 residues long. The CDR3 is CASSSGPSGYNEQFF. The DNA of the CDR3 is TGTGCCAGCAGCTCCGGGCCTTCCGGCTACAATGAGCAGTTCTTC.

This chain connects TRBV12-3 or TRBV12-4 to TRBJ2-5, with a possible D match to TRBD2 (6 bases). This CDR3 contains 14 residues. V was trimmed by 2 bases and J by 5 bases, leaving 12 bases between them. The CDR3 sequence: CASSLSREEETQYF. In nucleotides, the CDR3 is TGTGCCAGCAGTTTAAGCAGGGAGGAGGAGACCCAGTACTTC.

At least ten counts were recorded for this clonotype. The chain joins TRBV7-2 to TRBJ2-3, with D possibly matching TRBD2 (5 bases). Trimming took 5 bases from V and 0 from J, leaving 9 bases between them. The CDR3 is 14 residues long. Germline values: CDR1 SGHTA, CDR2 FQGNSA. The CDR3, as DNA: TGTGCCAGCAGCCCGGGATCTAGCACAGATACGCAGTATTTT. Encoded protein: CASSPGSSTDTQYF. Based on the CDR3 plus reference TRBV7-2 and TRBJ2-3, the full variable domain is GAGVSQSPSNKVTEKGKDVELRCDPISGHTALYWYRQSLGQGLEFLIYFQGNSAPDKSGLPSDRFSAERTGGSVSTLTIQRTQQEDSAVYLCASSPGSSTDTQYFGPGTRLTVL.

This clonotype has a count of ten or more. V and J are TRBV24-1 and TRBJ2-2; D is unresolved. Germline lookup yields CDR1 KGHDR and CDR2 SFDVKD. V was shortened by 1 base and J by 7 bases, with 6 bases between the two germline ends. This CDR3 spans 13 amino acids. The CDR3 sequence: CATSDFISGELFF. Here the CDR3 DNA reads TGTGCCACCAGTGATTTCATAAGCGGGGAGCTGTTTTTT.

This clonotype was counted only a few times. In DNA form, the CDR3 reads TGTGCCAGTCTCCAGGGGGCGGCGCAGTATTTT. Residues: CASLQGAAQYF. The chain combines TRBV6-5 with TRBJ2-3; 8 bases agree with TRBD1. This CDR3 has 11 amino acids. Looked up from germline, CDR1 is MNHEY and CDR2 is SVGAGI. The ends lost 9 bases at V and 10 bases at J; junction bases unmatched: 6.

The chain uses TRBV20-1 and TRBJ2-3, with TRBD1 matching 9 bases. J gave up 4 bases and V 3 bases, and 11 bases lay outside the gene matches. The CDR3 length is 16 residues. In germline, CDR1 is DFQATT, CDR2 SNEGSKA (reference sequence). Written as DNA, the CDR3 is TGCAGTGCTAGGAGAATAGGACAGGGGTCGTCAGATACGCAGTATTTT. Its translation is CSARRIGQGSSDTQYF.

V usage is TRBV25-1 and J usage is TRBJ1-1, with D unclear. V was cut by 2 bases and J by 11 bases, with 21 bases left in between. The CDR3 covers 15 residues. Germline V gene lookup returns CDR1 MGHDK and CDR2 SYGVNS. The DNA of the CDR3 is TGTGCCAGCAGTGAAGTTGGTGTCGGCAGGCCCGGGGCTTTCTTT. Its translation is CASSEVGVGRPGAFF.

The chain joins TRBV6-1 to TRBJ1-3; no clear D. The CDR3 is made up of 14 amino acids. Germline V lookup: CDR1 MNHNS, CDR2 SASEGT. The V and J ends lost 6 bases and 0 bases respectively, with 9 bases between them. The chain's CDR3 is CASREASSGNTIYF. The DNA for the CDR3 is TGTGCCAGCAGAGAGGCGAGCTCTGGAAACACCATATATTTT.

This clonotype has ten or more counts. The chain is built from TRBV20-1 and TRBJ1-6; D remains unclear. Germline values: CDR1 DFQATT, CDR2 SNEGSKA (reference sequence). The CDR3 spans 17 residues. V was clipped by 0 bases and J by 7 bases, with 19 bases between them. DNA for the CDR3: TGCAGTGCTAGAGATTCCGGGCGGCATATAATGAATTCACCCCTCCACTTT. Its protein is CSARDSGRHIMNSPLHF.

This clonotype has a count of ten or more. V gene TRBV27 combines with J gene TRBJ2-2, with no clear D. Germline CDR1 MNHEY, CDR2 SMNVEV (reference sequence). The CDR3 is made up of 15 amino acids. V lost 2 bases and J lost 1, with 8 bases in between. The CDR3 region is CASSLEHLNTGELFF. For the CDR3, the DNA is TGTGCCAGCAGTTTAGAGCACCTGAACACCGGGGAGCTGTTTTTT.

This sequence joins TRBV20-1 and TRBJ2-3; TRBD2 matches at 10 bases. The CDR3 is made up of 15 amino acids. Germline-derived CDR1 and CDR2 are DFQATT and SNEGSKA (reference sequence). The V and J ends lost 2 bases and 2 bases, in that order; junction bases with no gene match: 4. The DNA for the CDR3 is TGCAGTGCTAGACTAGCGGGGGCCCTCACAGATACGCAGTATTTT. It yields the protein CSARLAGALTDTQYF.

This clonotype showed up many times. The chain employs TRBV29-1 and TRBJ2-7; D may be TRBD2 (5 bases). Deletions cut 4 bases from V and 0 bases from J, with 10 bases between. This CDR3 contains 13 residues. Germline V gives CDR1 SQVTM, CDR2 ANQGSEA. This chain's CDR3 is CSVGKGSSYEQYF. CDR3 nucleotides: TGCAGCGTTGGGAAAGGGAGCTCCTACGAGCAGTACTTC.

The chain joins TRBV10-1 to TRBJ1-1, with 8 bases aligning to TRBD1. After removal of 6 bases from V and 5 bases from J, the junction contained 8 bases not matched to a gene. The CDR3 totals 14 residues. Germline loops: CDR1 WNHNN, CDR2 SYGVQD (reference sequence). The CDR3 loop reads CASSPGQGPTEAFF. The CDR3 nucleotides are TGCGCCAGCAGCCCCGGACAGGGCCCAACTGAAGCTTTCTTT.

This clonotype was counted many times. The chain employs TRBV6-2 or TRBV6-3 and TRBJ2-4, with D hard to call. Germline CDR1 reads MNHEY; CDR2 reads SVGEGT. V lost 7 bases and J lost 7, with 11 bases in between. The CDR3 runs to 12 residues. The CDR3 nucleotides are TGTGCCAGCACTTCGGGTTGGAACATTCAGTACTTC. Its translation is CASTSGWNIQYF.

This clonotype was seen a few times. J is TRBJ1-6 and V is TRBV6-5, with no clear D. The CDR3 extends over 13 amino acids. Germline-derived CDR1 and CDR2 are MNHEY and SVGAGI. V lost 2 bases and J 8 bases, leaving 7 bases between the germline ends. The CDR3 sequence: CASSYSPDSPLHF. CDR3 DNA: TGTGCCAGCAGTTACAGTCCCGATTCACCCCTCCACTTT.

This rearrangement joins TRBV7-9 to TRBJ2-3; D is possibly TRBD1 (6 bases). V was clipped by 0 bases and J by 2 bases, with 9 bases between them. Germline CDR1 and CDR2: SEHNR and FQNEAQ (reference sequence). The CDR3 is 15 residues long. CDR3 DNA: TGTGCCAGCAGCTTAGCTGAGGGGGACACAGATACGCAGTATTTT. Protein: CASSLAEGDTDTQYF.

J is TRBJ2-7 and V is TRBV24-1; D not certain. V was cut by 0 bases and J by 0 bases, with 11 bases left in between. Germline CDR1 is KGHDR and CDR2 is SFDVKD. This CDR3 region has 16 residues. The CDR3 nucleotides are TGTGCCACCAGTGATTTGTCTCTCGAGTTCTCCTACGAGCAGTACGTC. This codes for CATSDLSLEFSYEQYV.

CDR3 coding DNA: TGTGCCAGCAGCTTAGCGGGGGGACATTTGGGAAACACCATATATTTT. Its protein is CASSLAGGHLGNTIYF. The rearrangement joins TRBV7-2 to TRBJ1-3, with D perhaps TRBD1 (6 bases). The CDR3 is made up of 16 amino acids. V was cut by 0 bases and J by 4 bases, with 13 bases left in between. Germline V gives CDR1 SGHTA, CDR2 FQGNSA.

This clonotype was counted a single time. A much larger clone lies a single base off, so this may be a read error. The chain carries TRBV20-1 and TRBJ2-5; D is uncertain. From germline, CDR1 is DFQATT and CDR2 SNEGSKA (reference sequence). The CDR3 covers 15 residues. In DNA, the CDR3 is TGCTGTGTGGAGAGGCAAGACTCGTACCAAGAGACCCAGTACTTC. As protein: CCVERQDSYQETQYF.

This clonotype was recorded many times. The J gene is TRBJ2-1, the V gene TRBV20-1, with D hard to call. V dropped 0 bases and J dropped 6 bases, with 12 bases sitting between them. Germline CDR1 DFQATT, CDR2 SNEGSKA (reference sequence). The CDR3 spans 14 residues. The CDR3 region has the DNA TGCAGTGCTAGAGAAGGGATGCGGTTCAATGAGCAGTTCTTC. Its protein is CSAREGMRFNEQFF.

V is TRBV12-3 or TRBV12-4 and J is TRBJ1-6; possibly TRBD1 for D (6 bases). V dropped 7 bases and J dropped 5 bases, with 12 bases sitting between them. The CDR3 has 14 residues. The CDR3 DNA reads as TGTGCCAGCACTAAACAGGGCCATAATTCACCCCTCCACTTT. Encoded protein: CASTKQGHNSPLHF.

CDR3 protein: CASGLATGGDGYTF. In DNA form, the CDR3 reads TGTGCTAGTGGTTTGGCAACAGGGGGCGATGGCTACACCTTC. V gene TRBV12-5 combines with J gene TRBJ1-2; 9 bases line up with TRBD1. Germline V lookup: CDR1 LGHNT, CDR2 FRNRAP. This CDR3 comprises 14 residues. J gave up 6 bases and V 1 base, and 3 bases lay outside the gene matches.

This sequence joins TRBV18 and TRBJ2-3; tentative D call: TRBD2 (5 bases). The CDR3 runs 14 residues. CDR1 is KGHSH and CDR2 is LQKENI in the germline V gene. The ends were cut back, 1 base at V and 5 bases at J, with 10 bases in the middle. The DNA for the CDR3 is TGTGCCAGCTCACCACTACTAGAGGTAGATACGCAGTATTTT. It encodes CASSPLLEVDTQYF.

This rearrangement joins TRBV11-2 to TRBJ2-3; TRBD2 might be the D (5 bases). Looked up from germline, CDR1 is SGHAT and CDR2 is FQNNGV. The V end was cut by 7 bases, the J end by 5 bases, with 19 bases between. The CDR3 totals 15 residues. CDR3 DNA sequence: TGTGCCAGCACCGCGACCCGACTACTGGTAGATACGCAGTATTTT. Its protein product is CASTATRLLVDTQYF.

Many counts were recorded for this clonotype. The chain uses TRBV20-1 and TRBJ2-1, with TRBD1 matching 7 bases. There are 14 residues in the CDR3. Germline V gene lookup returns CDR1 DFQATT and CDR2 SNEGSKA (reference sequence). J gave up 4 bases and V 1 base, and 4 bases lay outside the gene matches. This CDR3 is CSARVPGQYNEQFF. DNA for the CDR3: TGCAGTGCTAGAGTTCCGGGACAGTACAATGAGCAGTTCTTC.

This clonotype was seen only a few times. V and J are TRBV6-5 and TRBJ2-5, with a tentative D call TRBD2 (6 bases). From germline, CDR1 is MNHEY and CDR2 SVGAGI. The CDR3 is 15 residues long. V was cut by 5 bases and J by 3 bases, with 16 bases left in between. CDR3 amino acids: CASSHPTSGKETQYF. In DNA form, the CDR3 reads TGTGCCAGCAGTCACCCGACTAGTGGCAAAGAGACCCAGTACTTC.

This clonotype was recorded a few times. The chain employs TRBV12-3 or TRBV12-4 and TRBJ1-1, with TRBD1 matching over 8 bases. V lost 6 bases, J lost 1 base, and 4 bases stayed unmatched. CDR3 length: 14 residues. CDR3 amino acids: CASRSGTGNTEAFF. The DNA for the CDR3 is TGTGCCAGCAGATCCGGGACAGGGAACACTGAAGCTTTCTTT.

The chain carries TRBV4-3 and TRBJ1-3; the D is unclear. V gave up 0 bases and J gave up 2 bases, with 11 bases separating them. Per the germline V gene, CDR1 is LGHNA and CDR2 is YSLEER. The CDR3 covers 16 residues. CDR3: CASSQDRVEAGNTIYF. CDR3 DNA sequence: TGCGCCAGCAGCCAAGATCGGGTTGAGGCTGGAAACACCATATATTTT.

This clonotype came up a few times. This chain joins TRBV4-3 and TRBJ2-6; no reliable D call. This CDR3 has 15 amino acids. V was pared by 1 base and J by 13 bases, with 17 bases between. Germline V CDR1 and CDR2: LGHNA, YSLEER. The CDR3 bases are TGCGCCAGCAGCCAAGTCCCCGGCCTAATGAGTGTCCTGACTTTC. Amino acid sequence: CASSQVPGLMSVLTF.